These T cell receptor beta chains were read from a single sample in a study of blood T cell repertoires in COVID-19. Measured with immunoSEQ multiplex PCR; TCRdb has only the in-frame clones, and not every one. There are hundreds of thousands of clones in the sample; roughly 90% occur only once, and just under 7.5% lies in the top ten. The sequencing sample was made of peripheral blood. These receptors were collected from a woman aged 70-85 years with COVID-19, enrolled during active disease. The CDR3 runs from the conserved cysteine through the conserved F or W.

>TRBV27
CASSFSLASNEQFF
>TRBV14
CASSLTFYEQYF
>TRBV7-2
CASSANGQGNSPLHF
>TRBV4-1
CASSPTSGGAYEQYF
>TRBV10-3
CAIRDRDEGYTF
>TRBV13
CASSPLISGEHSYEQYF
>TRBV6-2/TRBV6-3
CASSYRDRDNEQFF
>TRBV28
CASSFPGTGYGYTF
>TRBV27
CASSSSGAPTSGGSQHF
>TRBV6-5
CASRLTGSGNTIYF
>TRBV3-1/TRBV3-2
CASSQGQGGPPLHF
>TRBV24-1
CATHLLGTLVGYTF
>TRBV4-1
CASSQGNPRGGYTF
>TRBV7-2
CASSSIAGGQETQYF
>TRBV24-1
CATFGQGVSYNSPLHF
>TRBV28
CASISGPTEAFF
>TRBV27
CASSEGRQREAFF
>TRBV24-1
CATSDIQGAEAFF
>TRBV7-2
CASRTGTYNEKLFF
>TRBV27
CASKRSGGPVDTQYF
>TRBV7-9
CASSLRQGGGGYTF
>TRBV2
CASTSLGLLSGNTIYF
>TRBV7-8
CASSSPGQLNQPQHF
>TRBV29-1
CSVGGGQGAMNTEAFF
>TRBV7-2
CASSRTSGGSTDTQYF
>TRBV7-9
CASSERNRRNTIYF
>TRBV18
CASSPSTSSYEQYF
>TRBV27
CASSSGGPQHF
>TRBV9
CASSVGLTSTDTQYF
>TRBV11-2
CASSLRTSGGTTDTQYF
>TRBV4-1
CASSQENQPQHF
>TRBV30
CAWILGGGTEAFF
>TRBV4-1
CASSQEGRLADTQYF
>TRBV18
CASSQGYPNTEAFF
>TRBV2
CASTPNRVDEKLFF